The clone carrying this TCR beta chain was seen a single time. Germline-derived CDR1 and CDR2 are SNHLY and FYNNEI. The V gene lost 8 bases and the J gene lost 8 bases, with 22 bases spanning the gap. The CDR3 covers 15 residues. The data were produced by immunoSEQ multiplex PCR, yet TCRdb's version contains in-frame clones alone and is incomplete. The data hold more than 120,000 clones, with more than 70% observed a single time. The data originate from a study of T cell responses to AZD1222 COVID-19 vaccine. The specimen comprised peripheral blood, sampled 28 days after the second AZD1222 dose. V and J are TRBV2 and TRBJ2-4; D possibly uses TRBD1 or TRBD2 (5 bases each). The TCR originated in an adult who received the AZD1222 COVID-19 vaccine. CDR3 DNA sequence: TGTGCCAGCTCGAGTGGGGTGGGCAGAGGGGACATTCAGTACTTC. It is translated as CASSSGVGRGDIQYF.